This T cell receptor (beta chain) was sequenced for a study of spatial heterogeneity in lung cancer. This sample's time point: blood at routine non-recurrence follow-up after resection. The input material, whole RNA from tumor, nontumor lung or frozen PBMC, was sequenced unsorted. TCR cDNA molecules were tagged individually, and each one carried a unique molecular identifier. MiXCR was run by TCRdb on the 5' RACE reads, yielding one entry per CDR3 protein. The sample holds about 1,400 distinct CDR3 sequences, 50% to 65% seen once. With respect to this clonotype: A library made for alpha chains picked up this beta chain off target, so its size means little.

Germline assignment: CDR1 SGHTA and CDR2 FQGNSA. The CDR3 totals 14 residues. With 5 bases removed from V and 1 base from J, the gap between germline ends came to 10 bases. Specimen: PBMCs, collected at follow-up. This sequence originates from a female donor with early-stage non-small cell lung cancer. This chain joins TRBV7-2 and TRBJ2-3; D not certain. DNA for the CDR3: TGTGCCAGCAGCCGGAATCAGGGCACAGATACGCAGTATTTT. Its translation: CASSRNQGTDTQYF.